The rows below give T cell receptor beta chains drawn from one sample of a study of PD-1 blockade in mismatch repair-deficient tumors. Assay: immunoSEQ multiplex PCR; the TCRdb copy retains only in-frame clones and omits some. The sample gives around 130,000 clones, 88% of which show up once; about 11% is in the top ten. Sequencing was performed on peripheral blood, taken 70 to 73 weeks after starting pembrolizumab. Receptor source: an adult with mismatch repair-deficient cancer. Each CDR3 is given with its conserved first and last residue. Fields, in order: clone size, J gene, V gene, D gene, CDR3 protein, CDR3 DNA. D genes are given only for firm matches. Rows give clone size only sometimes, using once, few, many, or a class for an expanded clone.

-,TRBJ2-6,TRBV5-1,-,CASHWGANVLTF,TGCGCCAGTCATTGGGGGGCCAACGTCCTGACTTTC
-,TRBJ2-7,TRBV28,TRBD2,CASSRTSVRSYEQYF,TGTGCCAGCAGCCGGACTAGCGTTCGTTCCTACGAGCAGTACTTC
-,TRBJ2-7,TRBV28,TRBD2,CASSLSLAGEQYF,TGTGCCAGCAGTTTATCGCTAGCGGGGGAGCAGTACTTC
-,TRBJ2-4,TRBV18,-,CASSPGAGVVKVKNIQYF,TGTGCCAGCTCACCCGGGGCAGGGGTTGTGAAAGTCAAAAACATTCAGTACTTC
-,TRBJ1-1,TRBV7-9,-,CASSLAGGEAFF,TGTGCCAGCAGCTTAGCTGGGGGGGAGGCTTTCTTT
few,TRBJ1-5,TRBV30,-,CAWTTGPNQPQHF,TGTGCCTGGACCACAGGGCCCAATCAGCCCCAGCATTTT
-,TRBJ1-1,TRBV30,-,CAWSYSGNTEAFF,TGTGCCTGGAGCTACAGTGGAAACACTGAAGCTTTCTTT
-,TRBJ1-4,TRBV12-2,-,CASRLWTPRRDCEKLFF,TGTGCAAGTCGCTTATGGACCCCAAGGCGGGACTGTGAAAAACTGTTTTTT
-,TRBJ1-1,TRBV10-2,-,CASSEPGQSPAFF,TGCGCCAGCAGTGAACCCGGACAGTCACCAGCTTTCTTT
-,TRBJ1-5,TRBV10-2,-,CASEEGRNQPQHF,TGCGCCAGCGAGGAGGGCAGAAATCAGCCCCAGCATTTT
-,TRBJ1-2,TRBV5-1,-,CASSTNGPANYGYTF,TGCGCCAGCAGCACGAACGGACCGGCTAACTATGGCTACACCTTC
-,TRBJ1-5,TRBV27,-,CASSPRGAIPYSNQPQHF,TGTGCCAGCAGCCCACGAGGGGCGATCCCTTATAGCAATCAGCCCCAGCATTTT
-,TRBJ2-1,TRBV29-1,-,CSVESRGTGNNEQFF,TGCAGCGTTGAATCTAGGGGGACTGGAAACAATGAGCAGTTCTTC
-,TRBJ2-3,TRBV5-1,-,CASSPRLGIPDTQYF,TGCGCCAGCAGCCCGCGACTGGGGATCCCAGATACGCAGTATTTT
once,TRBJ2-3,TRBV7-6,TRBD1,CASSLTRDRPIAAQYF,TGTGCCAGCAGCCTAACACGGGACAGGCCTATTGCTGCGCAGTATTTT
-,TRBJ2-3,TRBV19,-,CASRKPGDTQYF,TGTGCCAGTAGAAAACCGGGAGATACGCAGTATTTT
-,TRBJ2-1,TRBV18,TRBD2,CASSSGLNNEQFF,TGTGCCAGCTCATCGGGACTAAACAATGAGCAGTTCTTC
once,TRBJ2-3,TRBV5-1,-,CASSLATDTQYF,TGCGCCAGCAGCTTGGCGACAGATACGCAGTATTTT
-,TRBJ2-7,TRBV5-8,-,CASSWTFSSYEQYF,TGTGCCAGCAGCTGGACTTTCAGCTCCTACGAGCAGTACTTC
-,TRBJ2-7,TRBV6-1,-,CASSELSGYEQYF,TGTGCCAGCAGTGAACTCTCTGGCTACGAGCAGTACTTC
-,TRBJ2-1,TRBV7-2,-,CASSLARGNEQFF,TGTGCCAGCAGCTTAGCGCGGGGCAATGAGCAGTTCTTC
-,TRBJ2-7,TRBV7-9,TRBD2,CASSSPGLAGSYEQYF,TGTGCCAGCAGCTCCCCGGGACTAGCGGGGTCCTACGAGCAGTACTTC
-,TRBJ2-1,TRBV7-6,-,CASSLRAALSPMVEQFF,TGTGCCAGCAGCTTACGGGCGGCGCTCTCTCCTATGGTTGAGCAGTTCTTC
few,TRBJ2-7,TRBV5-1,-,CASSLADATYEQYF,TGCGCCAGCAGCTTGGCCGATGCCACCTACGAGCAGTACTTC
once,TRBJ2-3,TRBV11-2,-,CASSLTQGSTDTQYF,TGTGCCAGCAGCTTAACCCAGGGGAGCACAGATACGCAGTATTTT
-,TRBJ2-1,TRBV30,-,CAWIRENRNEQFF,TGTGCCTGGATACGGGAAAATCGTAATGAGCAGTTCTTC
-,TRBJ2-3,TRBV7-3,TRBD2,CASSIGLAGTDTQYF,TGTGCCAGCAGCATCGGACTAGCGGGCACAGATACGCAGTATTTT
-,TRBJ2-5,TRBV5-6,TRBD1,CASSLDRTGGGETQYF,TGTGCCAGCAGCTTGGACCGGACAGGGGGCGGGGAGACCCAGTACTTC
-,TRBJ2-7,TRBV6-1,TRBD2,CASSWGLGGGYEQYF,TGTGCCAGCAGTTGGGGACTAGGCGGAGGGTACGAGCAGTACTTC
-,TRBJ2-1,TRBV4-2,TRBD2,CASSQAGGTYNEQFF,TGTGCCAGCAGCCAAGCGGGAGGGACGTACAATGAGCAGTTCTTC
-,TRBJ2-4,TRBV4-3,TRBD2,CASSPTTSGSMENIQYF,TGCGCCAGCAGCCCGACGACTAGCGGGAGTATGGAAAACATTCAGTACTTC
-,TRBJ1-1,TRBV9,-,CASSPAGANEAFF,TGTGCCAGCAGCCCCGCGGGGGCGAATGAAGCTTTCTTT
-,TRBJ2-7,TRBV14,-,CASSHSGHEQYF,TGTGCCAGCAGCCATTCGGGCCACGAGCAGTACTTC
-,TRBJ2-5,TRBV7-6,-,CASSFQETQYF,TGTGCCAGCAGCTTCCAAGAGACCCAGTACTTC
-,TRBJ1-5,TRBV7-6,-,CASSLDPYSNQPQHF,TGTGCCAGCAGCCTAGACCCGTATAGCAATCAGCCCCAGCATTTT
-,TRBJ2-7,TRBV4-1,-,CASSHGYEQYF,TGCGCCAGCAGCCATGGCTACGAGCAGTACTTC
-,TRBJ2-5,TRBV5-4,TRBD2,CASSLGLAGVDETQYF,TGTGCCAGCAGCTTGGGACTAGCGGGAGTTGATGAGACCCAGTACTTC
-,TRBJ2-7,TRBV27,TRBD1,CASSSRTGGVEQYF,TGTGCCAGCAGTTCCCGGACAGGGGGCGTCGAGCAGTACTTC
-,TRBJ2-7,TRBV30,TRBD1,CAWSAMTGAYEQYF,TGTGCCTGGAGTGCCATGACAGGGGCCTACGAGCAGTACTTC
-,TRBJ2-2,TRBV6-6,-,CASSSTGNTGELFF,TGTGCCAGCAGTTCGACAGGAAACACCGGGGAGCTGTTTTTT
-,TRBJ2-5,TRBV28,TRBD2,CASTYGTSGRETQYF,TGTGCCAGCACCTATGGGACTAGCGGGAGAGAGACCCAGTACTTC
-,TRBJ1-1,TRBV13,-,CASSSANTEAFF,TGTGCCAGCAGCTCCGCAAACACTGAAGCTTTCTTT
-,TRBJ2-5,TRBV9,-,CASSFGTGRGGETQYF,TGTGCCAGCAGCTTCGGGACCGGGAGAGGAGGGGAGACCCAGTACTTC
-,TRBJ2-7,TRBV4-1,-,CASSQVRGRASSYEQYF,TGCGCCAGCAGCCAAGTCCGCGGGCGGGCCAGCTCCTACGAGCAGTACTTC
once,TRBJ2-5,TRBV7-9,-,CASSLVPKETQYF,TGTGCCAGCAGCTTAGTTCCAAAAGAGACCCAGTACTTC
-,TRBJ2-1,TRBV28,TRBD2,CASSLNQRESSYNEQFF,TGTGCCAGCAGTTTAAATCAGCGGGAGTCCTCTTACAATGAGCAGTTCTTC
once,TRBJ1-3,TRBV2,TRBD1,CASSAGTGGNTIYF,TGTGCCAGCAGCGCCGGGACAGGCGGAAACACCATATATTTT
once,TRBJ2-7,TRBV9,-,CASSASGGSSYEQYF,TGTGCCAGCAGCGCGTCGGGTGGAAGCTCCTACGAGCAGTACTTC